This entry describes one TCR beta chain. What it binds is not known. The sample belongs to a study of cytomegalovirus exposure and HLA in healthy donors. The overall study: The 666 first-cohort repertoires shared a platform with the 120 or so validation repertoires, as reported in a later analysis. Regarding the study as a whole: A few chains tied to CMV proved CMV antigen-specific in vitro. Rarity characterized most TCR sequences, yet some public TCRs appeared in many donors.

Profiled with immunoSEQ multiplex PCR; TCRdb holds only in-frame clones, not every one. The table lists under 200,000 clones, around nine tenths of them singletons. J gave up 2 bases and V 5 bases, and 3 bases lay outside the gene matches. There are 14 residues in the CDR3. Per germline, CDR1 MDHEN and CDR2 SYDVKM. The rearrangement links TRBV28 to TRBJ2-1; TRBD2 matches 7 bases. Sample: PBMCs. The clonotype was recovered from a woman aged 18-29 years in good health and CMV-seropositive. The CDR3 loop is CASSSTSAYNEQFF. The CDR3 DNA reads as TGTGCCAGCAGTAGTACTAGCGCCTACAATGAGCAGTTCTTC. The full variable domain, its missing parts supplied by reference TRBV28 and TRBJ2-1, is DVKVTQSSRYLVKRTGEKVFLECVQDMDHENMFWYRQDPGLGLRLIYFSYDVKMKEKGDIPEGYSVSREKKERFSLILESASTNQTSMYLCASSSTSAYNEQFFGPGTRLTVL.